Listed below are T cell receptor beta chains from one sample, sequenced in a study of T cells in Graves' hyperthyroidism and ophthalmopathy. TCRdb redid the calling of the multiplex PCR reads with MiXCR, one entry per CDR3 protein. This sample has under 450,000 distinct CDR3 sequences, with more than 15% found just once. The sequenced sample consisted of blood. The receptors were gathered from a young woman with Graves' hyperthyroidism. The CDR3 runs from the conserved cysteine through the conserved F or W. Each record gives: J gene, CDR3 length, D gene, V gene, clone size, CDR3 protein, CDR3 DNA. The D gene is left open where the match is weak. Size values are once, few and many counts, or a class for expanded clones, and some rows have none.

TRBJ2-7 16 TRBD1 TRBV10-3 many CAISPPNRRDRAAQYF TGTGCCATCAGCCCCCCGAACCGTAGAGACAGGGCGGCGCAGTACTTC
TRBJ2-1 16 NA TRBV5-1 many CASSLEPSGDYNEQFF TGCGCCAGCAGCTTGGAGCCGTCTGGGGACTACAATGAGCAGTTCTTC
TRBJ2-4 15 NA TRBV2 many CASSPGGARKNIQYF TGTGCCAGCAGCCCCGGAGGGGCTCGGAAAAACATTCAGTACTTC
TRBJ2-3 14 TRBD1 TRBV10-3 NA CAARGDRGQDTQYF TGTGCCGCTCGGGGGGACAGGGGGCAGGATACGCAGTATTTT
TRBJ2-5 14 TRBD2 TRBV20-1 few CSAAKSGSAETQYF TGCAGTGCTGCCAAAAGCGGGAGCGCAGAGACCCAGTACTTC
TRBJ2-1 14 NA TRBV2 many CASSLRDGGHEQFF TGTGCCAGCAGTCTCCGGGACGGAGGCCATGAGCAGTTCTTC
TRBJ2-1 15 TRBD2 TRBV20-1 many CSARKGLAISLPEFF TGCAGTGCTAGAAAGGGACTAGCGATTTCCCTGCCTGAGTTCTTC
TRBJ2-2 15 TRBD1 TRBV9 many CASSSRQGNTGELFF TGTGCCAGCAGCTCCCGACAGGGGAACACCGGGGAGCTGTTTTTT
TRBJ1-5 13 TRBD1 TRBV20-1 many CSAQQGEVQPQHF TGCAGTGCCCAGCAGGGGGAGGTTCAGCCCCAGCATTTT
TRBJ2-7 15 NA TRBV11-2 many CASSPIRLSSYEQYF TGTGCCAGCAGCCCCATCCGGCTAAGCTCCTACGAGCAGTACTTC
TRBJ1-2 20 TRBD1 TRBV15 many CATSRDRKGQGAPFGYGYTF TGTGCCACCAGCAGAGACCGAAAGGGGCAGGGGGCGCCGTTTGGCTATGGCTACACCTTC
TRBJ2-1 20 TRBD2 TRBV27 NA CASSLSRGLAGGPRGNEQFF TGTGCCAGCAGTTTATCTCGGGGACTAGCGGGAGGTCCGAGGGGGAATGAGCAGTTCTTC
TRBJ2-3 17 TRBD2 TRBV20-1 many CSARPAAGGTSTDTQYF TGCAGTGCTAGACCAGCCGCGGGGGGCACTAGCACAGATACGCAGTATTTT
TRBJ1-1 17 TRBD1 TRBV5-1 NA CASSSGQGSIWNTEAFF TGCGCCAGCAGCTCGGGACAGGGGAGTATATGGAACACTGAAGCTTTCTTT
TRBJ2-2 12 NA TRBV20-1 many CSAGQHTGELFF TGCAGTGCCGGACAGCACACCGGGGAGCTGTTTTTT
TRBJ2-1 14 NA TRBV20-1 many CSARRGGESNEQFF TGCAGTGCTAGGAGGGGCGGGGAGAGCAATGAGCAGTTCTTC
TRBJ1-5 15 NA TRBV7-9 few CASSLQGGSNQPQHF TGTGCCAGCAGCTTACAGGGCGGAAGCAATCAGCCCCAGCATTTT
TRBJ1-1 14 TRBD1 TRBV7-2 many CASSAQQGLTEAFF TGTGCCAGCAGCGCCCAACAGGGGCTCACTGAAGCTTTCTTT
TRBJ2-1 11 NA TRBV20-1 many CSARLDNEQFF TGCAGTGCTAGACTCGACAATGAGCAGTTCTTC
TRBJ2-3 16 TRBD2 TRBV6-6 many CASSYHPAGSTDTQYF TGTGCCAGCAGTTACCATCCAGCGGGGAGCACAGATACGCAGTATTTT
TRBJ2-7 15 NA TRBV11-2 many CASSLWRADSYEQYF TGTGCCAGCAGCTTATGGCGGGCCGACTCCTACGAGCAGTACTTC
TRBJ1-1 16 NA TRBV5-1 many CASSLAVISPDTEAFF TGCGCCAGCAGCTTGGCCGTCATCAGCCCAGACACTGAAGCTTTCTTT
TRBJ2-5 13 NA TRBV10-1 many CASSDKDSETQYF TGCGCCAGCAGTGACAAGGACTCGGAGACCCAGTACTTC
TRBJ1-2 14 NA TRBV10-3 few CAISERGEGFGYTF TGTGCCATCAGTGAGCGAGGGGAGGGGTTTGGCTACACCTTC
TRBJ1-5 13 NA TRBV11-2 many CASSLWSNQPQHF TGTGCCAGCAGCTTATGGAGCAATCAGCCCCAGCATTTT
TRBJ1-1 17 TRBD1 TRBV13 many CASSLYRDRDLDTEAFF TGTGCCAGCAGTCTTTACCGGGACAGGGACTTGGACACTGAAGCTTTCTTT
TRBJ1-2 16 TRBD1 TRBV24-1 many CATSDYTGGAGYGYTF TGTGCCACCAGTGACTATACAGGGGGCGCGGGCTATGGCTACACCTTC
TRBJ2-7 13 NA TRBV14 NA CASSGFIWDEQYF TGTGCCAGCAGCGGTTTTATTTGGGACGAGCAGTACTTC
TRBJ1-1 16 NA TRBV4-2 NA CASSQPPSLGGTEAFF TGTGCCAGCAGCCAACCGCCTTCCCTGGGGGGCACTGAAGCTTTCTTT
TRBJ1-4 15 NA TRBV7-9 many CASSLRGPVNEKLFF TGTGCCAGCAGCCTAAGAGGGCCGGTTAATGAAAAACTGTTTTTT
TRBJ1-5 14 NA TRBV2 NA CASSENGPGQPQHF TGTGCCAGCAGTGAAAACGGGCCTGGTCAGCCCCAGCATTTT
TRBJ2-1 19 NA TRBV7-8 many CASSLQQLGTGRPYNEQFF TGTGCCAGCAGCTTACAGCAGTTAGGGACGGGACGCCCCTACAATGAGCAGTTCTTC
TRBJ1-1 13 NA TRBV12-3/TRBV12-4 many CASSSGRGLEAFF TGTGCCAGCAGTTCGGGCAGGGGACTTGAAGCTTTCTTT
TRBJ1-2 13 NA TRBV19 NA CASMRETNYGYTF TGTGCCAGTATGAGGGAGACTAACTATGGCTACACCTTC
TRBJ1-1 12 NA TRBV29-1 NA CSTTPGATEAFF TGCAGCACCACCCCAGGGGCCACTGAAGCTTTCTTT
TRBJ1-6 16 TRBD1 TRBV18 many CASSTSGQGINSPLHF TGTGCCAGCTCAACGTCCGGACAGGGGATTAATTCACCCCTCCACTTT
TRBJ2-1 16 TRBD2 TRBV20-1 NA CSARWGLAGGSNEQFF TGCAGTGCTAGGTGGGGACTAGCGGGAGGCTCCAATGAGCAGTTCTTC
TRBJ2-3 17 TRBD2 TRBV20-1 many CSASPAGGPVSTDTQYF TGCAGTGCTAGCCCTGCGGGAGGTCCCGTAAGCACAGATACGCAGTATTTT
TRBJ2-7 14 NA TRBV28 many CASSLRGLTYEQYF TGTGCCAGCAGTTTAAGAGGGCTCACCTACGAGCAGTACTTC
TRBJ1-1 13 NA TRBV7-3 NA CASSKQGDTEAFF TGTGCCAGCAGCAAACAGGGCGACACTGAAGCTTTCTTT
TRBJ2-2 15 NA TRBV5-6 few CASSLDMRGTGELFF TGTGCCAGCAGCTTGGACATGAGGGGGACCGGGGAGCTGTTTTTT